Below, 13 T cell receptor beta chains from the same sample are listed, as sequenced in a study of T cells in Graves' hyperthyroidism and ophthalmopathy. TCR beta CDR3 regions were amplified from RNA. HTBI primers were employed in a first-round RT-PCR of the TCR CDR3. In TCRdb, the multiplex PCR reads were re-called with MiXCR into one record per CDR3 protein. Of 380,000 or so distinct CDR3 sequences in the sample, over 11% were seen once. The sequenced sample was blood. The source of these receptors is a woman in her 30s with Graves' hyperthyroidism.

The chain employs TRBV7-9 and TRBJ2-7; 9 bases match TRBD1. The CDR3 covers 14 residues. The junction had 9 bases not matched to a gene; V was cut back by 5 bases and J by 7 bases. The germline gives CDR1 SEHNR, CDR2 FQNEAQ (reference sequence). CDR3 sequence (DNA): TGTGCCAGCAGCCGGGACAGGGCGTGGGAGGAGCAGTACTTC. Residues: CASSRDRAWEEQYF. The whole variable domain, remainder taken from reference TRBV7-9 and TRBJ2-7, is DTGVSQNPRHKITKRGQNVTFRCDPISEHNRLYWYRQTLGQGPEFLTYFQNEAQLEKSRLLSDRFSAERPKGSFSTLEIQRTEQGDSAMYLCASSRDRAWEEQYFGPGTRLTVT.

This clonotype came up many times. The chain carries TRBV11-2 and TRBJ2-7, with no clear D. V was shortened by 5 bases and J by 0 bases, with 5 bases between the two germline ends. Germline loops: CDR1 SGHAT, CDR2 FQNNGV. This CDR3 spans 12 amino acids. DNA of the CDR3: TGTGCCAGCAGCCGTCTCTCCTACGAGCAGTACTTC. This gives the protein CASSRLSYEQYF.

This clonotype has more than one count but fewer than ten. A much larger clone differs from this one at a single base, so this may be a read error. The CDR3 DNA sequence: TGTGCCAGCAGTCTAGCGGGGGTTGAAGCTCTCTTT. Protein sequence: CASSLAGVEALF. The chain couples TRBV6-1 to TRBJ1-1; D is perhaps TRBD1 (5 bases). CDR3 length equals 12 residues. Germline V lookup: CDR1 MNHNS, CDR2 SASEGT.

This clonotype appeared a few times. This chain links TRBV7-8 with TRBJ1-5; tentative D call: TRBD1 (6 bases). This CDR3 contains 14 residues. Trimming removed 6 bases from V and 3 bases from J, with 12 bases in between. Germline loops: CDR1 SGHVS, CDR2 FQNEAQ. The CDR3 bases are TGTGCCAGCAGGCCGGACAGCCTCAATCAGCCCCAGCATTTT. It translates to CASRPDSLNQPQHF. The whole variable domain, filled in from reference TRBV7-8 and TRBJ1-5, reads GAGVSQSPRYKVAKRGQDVALRCDPISGHVSLFWYQQALGQGPEFLTYFQNEAQLDKSGLPSDRFFAERPEGSVSTLKIQRTQQEDSAVYLCASRPDSLNQPQHFGDGTRLSIL.

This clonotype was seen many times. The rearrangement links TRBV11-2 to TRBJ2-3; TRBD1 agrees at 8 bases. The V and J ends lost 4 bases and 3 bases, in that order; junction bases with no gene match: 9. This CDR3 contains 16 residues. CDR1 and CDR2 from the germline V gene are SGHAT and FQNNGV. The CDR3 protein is CASSWRGQGRTDTQYF. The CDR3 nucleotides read TGTGCCAGCAGCTGGCGCGGACAGGGTAGGACAGATACGCAGTATTTT. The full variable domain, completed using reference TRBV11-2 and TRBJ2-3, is EAGVAQSPRYKIIEKRQSVAFWCNPISGHATLYWYQQILGQGPKLLIQFQNNGVVDDSQLPKDRFSAERLKGVDSTLKIQPAKLEDSAVYLCASSWRGQGRTDTQYFGPGTRLTVL.

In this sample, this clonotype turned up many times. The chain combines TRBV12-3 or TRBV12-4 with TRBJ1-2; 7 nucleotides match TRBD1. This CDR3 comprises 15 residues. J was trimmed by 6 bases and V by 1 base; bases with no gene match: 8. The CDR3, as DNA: TGTGCCAGCAGTTTAGGTTTTTGGGACAGCGATGGCTACACCTTC. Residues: CASSLGFWDSDGYTF.

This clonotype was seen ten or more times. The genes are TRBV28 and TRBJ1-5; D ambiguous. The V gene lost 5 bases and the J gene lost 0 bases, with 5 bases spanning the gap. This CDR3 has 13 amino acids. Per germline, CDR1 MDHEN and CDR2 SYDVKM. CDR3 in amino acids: CASSTDSNQPQHF. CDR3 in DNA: TGTGCCAGCAGTACAGATAGCAATCAGCCCCAGCATTTT.

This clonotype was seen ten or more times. The CDR3 bases are TGTGCCAGCAGCTTAGCAGGACTAGCGGTTTACAATGAGCAGTTCTTC. Its protein is CASSLAGLAVYNEQFF. This sequence joins TRBV11-1 and TRBJ2-1; TRBD2 aligns across 10 bases. The CDR3 loop spans 16 amino acids. Germline assignment: CDR1 SGHAT and CDR2 FQDESV (reference sequence). The J segment lost 4 bases and the V segment lost 0 bases, leaving 3 bases of the junction unmatched.

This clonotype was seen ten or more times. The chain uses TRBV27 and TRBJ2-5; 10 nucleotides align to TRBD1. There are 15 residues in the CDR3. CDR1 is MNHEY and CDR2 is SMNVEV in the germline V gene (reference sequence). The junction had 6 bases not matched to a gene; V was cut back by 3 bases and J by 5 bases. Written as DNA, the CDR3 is TGTGCCAGCAGTTTGGGACAGGGGTCCGCGGAGACCCAGTACTTC. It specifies CASSLGQGSAETQYF.

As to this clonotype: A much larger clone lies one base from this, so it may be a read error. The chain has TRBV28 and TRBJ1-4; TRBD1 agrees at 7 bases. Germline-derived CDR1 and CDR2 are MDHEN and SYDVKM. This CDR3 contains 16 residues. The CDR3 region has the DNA TGTGCCAGCATTGGCCCAGGGGGGGACTCTCAGGAAAAACTGTCTTTT. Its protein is CASIGPGGDSQEKLSF.

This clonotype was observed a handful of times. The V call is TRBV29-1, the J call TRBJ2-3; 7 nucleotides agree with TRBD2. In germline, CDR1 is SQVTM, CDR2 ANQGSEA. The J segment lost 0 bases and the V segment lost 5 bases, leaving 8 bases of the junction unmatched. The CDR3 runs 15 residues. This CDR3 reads CSVPASGASTDTQYF. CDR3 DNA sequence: TGCAGCGTTCCCGCTAGCGGAGCTAGCACAGATACGCAGTATTTT.

The CDR3 DNA follows: TGTGCCAGCGCCTTATCGACTGGGGCCTACACAGATACGCAGTATTTT. It specifies CASALSTGAYTDTQYF. This chain joins TRBV6-2 or TRBV6-3 and TRBJ2-3; tentative D call: TRBD1 (5 bases). CDR1 and CDR2 (germline): MNHEY, SVGEGT. Trimming removed 8 bases at V and 2 bases at J, with 20 bases between. The CDR3 runs to 16 residues.

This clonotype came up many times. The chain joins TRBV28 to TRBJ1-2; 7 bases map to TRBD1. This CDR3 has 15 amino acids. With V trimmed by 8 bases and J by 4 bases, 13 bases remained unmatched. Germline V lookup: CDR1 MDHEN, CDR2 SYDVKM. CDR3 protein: CASDSGTDLTYGYTF. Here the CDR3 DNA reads TGTGCCAGCGACTCCGGGACAGACCTTACCTATGGCTACACCTTC.